Following are 17 T cell receptor beta chains from one sample sequenced in a study of shared clonotypes between healthy human individuals. The naive CD8 population came from CD45RO-negative cells selected for CCR7, without terminally differentiated effector memory CD45RA+ cells. TCRdb's table, derived via immunoSEQ multiplex PCR, lists solely in-frame clones and lacks some. The sample includes roughly 810,000 clones, about 96% of them seen just once. The source material was naive CD8+ T cells sorted from blood. These receptor sequences come from a man aged 25-45 years in good health.

In regard to this clone: Other nucleotide sequences from this sample produce the same CDR3. The J gene is TRBJ1-1, the V gene TRBV2; D ambiguous. V was shortened by 4 bases and J by 7 bases, with 7 bases between the two germline ends. Germline loops: CDR1 SNHLY, CDR2 FYNNEI. There are 11 residues in the CDR3. CDR3 amino acids: CASSGGFEAFF. CDR3 nucleotide sequence: TGTGCCAGCAGTGGAGGGTTTGAAGCTTTCTTT. Variable domain in full (rest from reference TRBV2 and TRBJ1-1): EPEVTQTPSHQVTQMGQEVILRCVPISNHLYFYWYRQILGQKVEFLVSFYNNEISEKSEIFDDQFSVERPDGSNFTLKIRSTKLEDSAMYFCASSGGFEAFFGQGTRLTVV.

The V call is TRBV28, the J call TRBJ2-1; 14 bases map to TRBD2. Germline CDR1 and CDR2: MDHEN and SYDVKM. V was pared by 4 bases and J by 8 bases, with 7 bases of the junction left unmatched. This CDR3 spans 16 amino acids. The CDR3 spells CASSSVGTSGSDEQFF. Here the CDR3 DNA reads TGTGCCAGCAGTTCGGTCGGGACTAGCGGGAGTGATGAGCAGTTCTTC.

As to this clone: The same CDR3 arises from other DNA sequences in this sample as well. This sequence joins TRBV6-5 and TRBJ2-2; TRBD1 might be the D (6 bases). CDR3 length equals 13 residues. Between the trimmed V and J ends, which lost 3 bases and 5 bases, there was a span of 7 bases. Per germline, CDR1 MNHEY and CDR2 SVGAGI. The CDR3 DNA reads as TGTGCCAGCAGTTATAGGGGGACCGGGGAGCTGTTTTTT. Translating it yields CASSYRGTGELFF.

The chain combines TRBV28 with TRBJ2-3, with TRBD1 matching 9 bases. Trimming at V came to 0 bases and at J to 3 bases, leaving 7 bases not matched to a gene. This CDR3 comprises 17 residues. CDR1 and CDR2 (germline): MDHEN, SYDVKM. The CDR3 bases are TGTGCCAGCAGTTTATGGGTGACAGGGGGTAGGACAGATACGCAGTATTTT. This codes for CASSLWVTGGRTDTQYF.

The table lists this clone with a count of one. The J gene is TRBJ2-7, the V gene TRBV7-9, with D perhaps matching TRBD1 or TRBD2 (5 bases each). The CDR3 has 15 amino acids. V was shortened by 6 bases and J by 3 bases, with 18 bases between the two germline ends. Germline V gives CDR1 SEHNR, CDR2 FQNEAQ (reference sequence). The CDR3 here is CASRPPGAQNYEQYF. CDR3 sequence (DNA): TGTGCCAGCAGACCCCCCGGGGCCCAAAACTACGAGCAGTACTTC.

V gene TRBV27 combines with J gene TRBJ1-4; 8 nucleotides match TRBD1. This CDR3 contains 14 residues. V shed 6 bases and J 5 bases; nucleotides not matched to a gene: 5. Germline V gene sequence: CDR1 MNHEY, CDR2 SMNVEV (reference sequence). For the CDR3, the DNA is TGTGCCAGCAGGAGGACAGGGATAAATGAAAAACTGTTTTTT. This gives the protein CASRRTGINEKLFF.

The chain links TRBV18 to TRBJ2-7; 9 bases agree with TRBD2. Trimming removed 3 bases from V and 4 bases from J; junction bases left unmatched: 10. Germline-derived CDR1 and CDR2 are KGHSH and LQKENI. The CDR3 sequence is 16 residues long. The CDR3 region is CASSPPAGGSKYEQYF. CDR3 coding DNA: TGTGCCAGCTCACCTCCAGCGGGAGGATCAAAATACGAGCAGTACTTC.

J is TRBJ1-4 and V is TRBV2, with TRBD1 identical over 10 bases. The CDR3 has 15 amino acids. Germline CDR1 is SNHLY and CDR2 is FYNNEI. Trimming removed 2 bases from V and 8 bases from J; junction bases left unmatched: 5. This CDR3 is CASSEKTGGGEKLFF. CDR3 DNA: TGTGCCAGCAGTGAAAAGACAGGGGGCGGGGAAAAACTGTTTTTT.

This chain uses TRBV27 with TRBJ2-1; D remains ambiguous. Deletions cut 0 bases from V and 5 bases from J, with 2 bases between. Per the germline V gene, CDR1 is MNHEY and CDR2 is SMNVEV (reference sequence). There are 12 residues in the CDR3. The CDR3 loop reads CASSLSDNEQFF. The CDR3 nucleotides are TGTGCCAGCAGTTTATCAGACAATGAGCAGTTCTTC.

The V and J genes are TRBV2 and TRBJ1-5; 7 bases align to TRBD1. Germline CDR1 reads SNHLY; CDR2 reads FYNNEI. The V gene end was trimmed by 9 bases and the J gene end by 4 bases; junction bases not matched to a gene: 12. The CDR3 contains 15 residues. The CDR3 DNA reads as TGTGCCAGGAGCGACAGGGACGCAGGTAATCAGCCCCAGCATTTT. Protein sequence: CARSDRDAGNQPQHF.

The rearrangement links TRBV4-3 to TRBJ2-3, with a possible D match to TRBD2 (6 bases). The V gene's germline CDR1 is LGHNA and CDR2 YSLEER. The CDR3 has 16 amino acids. The V and J ends lost 0 bases and 3 bases respectively, with 13 bases between them. This CDR3 reads CASSQDLAGGTDTQYF. As DNA, the CDR3 is TGCGCCAGCAGCCAAGACCTGGCCGGGGGTACAGATACGCAGTATTTT.

V usage is TRBV25-1 and J usage is TRBJ2-7; D gene uncertain. The germline V gene has CDR1 MGHDK and CDR2 SYGVNS. This CDR3 comprises 12 residues. V lost 4 bases and J 5 bases, leaving 9 bases between the germline ends. The CDR3 region has the DNA TGTGCCAGCAGTGGGGTCGGGCACGAGCAGTACTTC. It translates to CASSGVGHEQYF.

The count of this clone is one. The rearrangement joins TRBV7-9 to TRBJ2-1; 11 bases align to TRBD2. V gave up 5 bases and J gave up 6 bases; unmatched junction bases: 3. The CDR3 is 14 amino acids. The germline CDR1 and CDR2 sequences are SEHNR and FQNEAQ (reference sequence). CDR3 sequence reads: CASSQLAGGNEQFF. CDR3 bases: TGTGCCAGCAGCCAGCTAGCGGGAGGCAATGAGCAGTTCTTC.

This clone occurred once. The chain is built from TRBV13 and TRBJ2-2, with TRBD2 matching over 11 bases. J was trimmed by 4 bases and V by 3 bases; bases with no gene match: 1. The CDR3 consists of 15 residues. Germline V lookup: CDR1 PRHDT, CDR2 FYEKMQ (reference sequence). For the CDR3, the DNA is TGTGCCAGCAGCTTTGGGACTAGCGGCACCGGGGAGCTGTTTTTT. Translated, it gives CASSFGTSGTGELFF.

V gene TRBV4-3 combines with J gene TRBJ2-7; D gene ambiguous. Trimming left V 5 bases short and J 3 bases short, with 11 bases between. Germline lookup yields CDR1 LGHNA and CDR2 YSLEER. The CDR3 runs to 13 residues. The CDR3 reads CASSARLNYEQYF. DNA of the CDR3: TGCGCCAGCAGCGCAAGACTGAACTACGAGCAGTACTTC.

This clone appeared a single time. The J gene is TRBJ2-5, the V gene TRBV18; 9 nucleotides match TRBD2. The V gene's germline CDR1 is KGHSH and CDR2 LQKENI. After removal of 0 bases from V and 5 bases from J, the junction contained 10 bases not matched to a gene. This CDR3 has 17 amino acids. The CDR3 loop is CASSPPARLAGRETQYF. The CDR3 coding sequence is TGTGCCAGCTCACCACCCGCCCGGCTAGCGGGAAGGGAGACCCAGTACTTC.

The chain carries TRBV9 and TRBJ2-5; D might be TRBD2 (6 bases). In germline, CDR1 is SGDLS, CDR2 YYNGEE. Trimming stripped 2 bases from V and 0 bases from J, with 11 bases between. This CDR3 is built from 15 residues. CDR3 loop: CASSVRSGYQETQYF. CDR3 DNA sequence: TGTGCCAGCAGCGTGAGAAGCGGGTACCAAGAGACCCAGTACTTC.